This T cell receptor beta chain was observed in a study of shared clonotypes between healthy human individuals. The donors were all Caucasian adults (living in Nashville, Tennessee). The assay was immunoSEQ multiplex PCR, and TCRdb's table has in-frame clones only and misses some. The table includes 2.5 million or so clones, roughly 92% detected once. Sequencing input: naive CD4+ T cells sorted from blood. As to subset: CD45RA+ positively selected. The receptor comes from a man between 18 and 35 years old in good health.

The CDR3 loop is CASSEVTTGRYEQYF. The CDR3 DNA reads TGTGCCAGCAGTGAAGTTACAACGGGGCGCTACGAGCAGTACTTC. The chain joins TRBV6-1 to TRBJ2-5, with D perhaps TRBD1 or TRBD2 (5 bases each). The DNA end is a closer match to TRBJ2-7, so the J assignment may be wrong. The length of the CDR3 is 15 residues. In germline, CDR1 is MNHNS, CDR2 SASEGT.